The 32 T cell receptor beta chains in this list originate from one sample, sequenced in a study of cytomegalovirus exposure and HLA in healthy donors. PCR was performed using 60 Vbeta and 13 Jbeta primers. TCRdb keeps only in-frame clones here, not all; method: immunoSEQ multiplex PCR. The table has 100,000 to 150,000 clones, around four fifths seen once. Sequencing was done on a sample of PBMCs. The receptors shown here come from a middle-aged woman in good health and CMV-seropositive.

CDR3 residues: CASSSKPYSYEQYF. Here the CDR3 DNA reads TGTGCCAGCAGCTCTAAACCTTACAGCTACGAGCAGTACTTC. This rearrangement joins TRBV5-6 to TRBJ2-7, with no clear D. The CDR3 loop spans 14 amino acids. V lost 3 bases, J lost 3 bases, and 13 bases lay in between. CDR1 and CDR2 from the germline V gene are SGHDT and YYEEEE.

The gene calls are TRBV11-3 and TRBJ2-1, with D perhaps matching TRBD2 (5 bases). This CDR3 region has 16 residues. V lost 3 bases, J lost 2 bases, and 14 bases lay in between. CDR1 is SGHNT and CDR2 is YENEEA in the germline V gene. For the CDR3, the DNA is TGTGCCAGCAGCTTTCGGTCGACACTAGCCTACAATGAGCAGTTCTTC. It yields the protein CASSFRSTLAYNEQFF.

CDR3 sequence reads: CASSLYRGLGEQYF. DNA for the CDR3: TGTGCCAGCAGTTTGTACAGGGGGCTGGGCGAGCAGTACTTC. The chain recombines TRBV27 with TRBJ2-5, with 9 nucleotides matching TRBD1. The J call may be faulty, since TRBJ2-7 better matches the DNA end. Germline CDR1 is MNHEY and CDR2 is SMNVEV (reference sequence). The CDR3 contains 14 residues.

J is TRBJ2-7 and V is TRBV19; D is perhaps TRBD2 (5 bases). Trimming took off 1 base at V and 5 bases at J, with 9 bases between the two ends. The CDR3 runs to 13 residues. Germline assignment: CDR1 LNHDA and CDR2 SQIVND (reference sequence). CDR3 sequence (DNA): TGTGCCAGTAGTATAGGGTCCGGGAACGAGCAGTACTTC. Its protein product is CASSIGSGNEQYF.

The rearrangement uses TRBV15 and TRBJ2-2; D may be TRBD1 (7 bases). Germline CDR1 and CDR2: LNHNV and YYDKDF (reference sequence). The CDR3 is made up of 19 amino acids. The germline V and J ends were trimmed by 6 bases and 3 bases, with 26 bases remaining between them. The CDR3 nucleotides read TGTGCCACCAGTAAAATCTTCAGGGGGTTTAGCGGCTACACCGGGGAGCTGTTTTTT. Amino acids: CATSKIFRGFSGYTGELFF.

This rearrangement joins TRBV7-9 to TRBJ1-5; D is perhaps TRBD1 (5 bases). The CDR3 runs 15 residues. V dropped 6 bases and J dropped 7 bases, with 19 bases sitting between them. Per the germline V gene, CDR1 is SEHNR and CDR2 is FQNEAQ (reference sequence). The DNA of the CDR3 is TGTGCCAGCAGTCCTGGTGGGCGGGGGGACCAGCCCCAGCATTTT. Protein product: CASSPGGRGDQPQHF.

This clone has just one count. The chain combines TRBV27 with TRBJ1-2; TRBD1 agrees at 8 bases. V trimming: 5 bases; J trimming: 6 bases; junction bases outside the gene matches: 5. CDR1 is MNHEY, CDR2 SMNVEV, per germline (reference sequence). This CDR3 spans 13 amino acids. As DNA, the CDR3 is TGTGCCAGCAGTCTTGGACAGGGAGATGGCTACACCTTC. This sequence encodes CASSLGQGDGYTF.

This clone appeared a few times. The chain combines TRBV6-1 with TRBJ2-1; 8 bases align to TRBD1. Germline V gene data show CDR1 as MNHNS and CDR2 as SASEGT. J lost 4 bases, V lost 6 bases, and 5 bases had no gene match. The CDR3 extends over 14 amino acids. The CDR3 is CASRLGQGYNEQFF. DNA for the CDR3: TGTGCCAGCAGACTAGGACAGGGTTACAATGAGCAGTTCTTC.

The chain uses TRBV15 and TRBJ2-5, with D perhaps matching TRBD2 (6 bases). Between the trimmed V and J ends, which lost 2 bases and 5 bases, there was a span of 27 bases. Germline values: CDR1 LNHNV, CDR2 YYDKDF (reference sequence). This CDR3 spans 19 amino acids. The CDR3 loop reads CATSRLPPRLTGLGETQYF. The CDR3 DNA reads as TGTGCCACCAGCAGATTACCCCCCCGACTAACGGGACTGGGGGAGACCCAGTACTTC.

This chain uses TRBV27 with TRBJ2-3; possibly TRBD1 for D (6 bases). This CDR3 has 18 amino acids. With 1 base removed from V and 2 bases from J, the gap between germline ends came to 19 bases. Germline V gene lookup returns CDR1 MNHEY and CDR2 SMNVEV (reference sequence). The CDR3 region is CASSLYPSGGAFTDTQYF. CDR3 sequence (DNA): TGTGCCAGCAGTTTATACCCTAGTGGGGGCGCATTCACAGATACGCAGTATTTT.

This clone is a singleton in its sample. The rearrangement joins TRBV7-9 to TRBJ2-3, with TRBD2 matching over 11 bases. The CDR3 is made up of 16 amino acids. The germline CDR1 and CDR2 sequences are SEHNR and FQNEAQ (reference sequence). J lost 2 bases, V lost 5 bases, and 6 bases had no gene match. This CDR3 is CASSLRLAGHTDTQYF. The DNA of the CDR3 is TGTGCCAGCAGCCTTCGACTAGCGGGACACACAGATACGCAGTATTTT.

The chain uses TRBV6-5 and TRBJ1-1, with unresolved D. From germline, CDR1 is MNHEY and CDR2 SVGAGI. V lost 5 bases to trimming and J lost 1 base, with 11 bases between them. The length of the CDR3 is 14 residues. In DNA, the CDR3 is TGTGCCAGCAGTCAACAGCGGTGGAACACTGAAGCTTTCTTT. Amino acid sequence: CASSQQRWNTEAFF.

This chain joins TRBV2 and TRBJ2-3; TRBD2 matches 11 bases. Germline V gene lookup returns CDR1 SNHLY and CDR2 FYNNEI. Losses at the gene ends were 1 base for V and 0 bases for J; bases not matched to a gene: 6. The CDR3 is 18 amino acids. In DNA, the CDR3 is TGTGCCAGCAGTGAAGTGGCTAGCGGGAGGATGAGCACAGATACGCAGTATTTT. This gives the protein CASSEVASGRMSTDTQYF.

This chain links TRBV5-4 with TRBJ1-2, with 9 bases aligning to TRBD1. Germline V CDR1 and CDR2: SGHNT, YYREEE (reference sequence). V shed 4 bases, J shed 5 bases, and the junction held 15 bases outside the gene matches. CDR3 size: 17 residues. DNA of the CDR3: TGTGCCAGCAGCCCGGGGCAAGCCGGGACAGGGCTTTATGGCTACACCTTC. Protein: CASSPGQAGTGLYGYTF.

The chain has TRBV9 and TRBJ2-5, with 7 bases identical to TRBD1. The CDR3 consists of 16 residues. V was pared by 4 bases and J by 2 bases, with 11 bases of the junction left unmatched. CDR1 is SGDLS, CDR2 YYNGEE, per germline. As DNA, the CDR3 is TGTGCCAGCAGCCCTACGAGTGGGACAGCACAAGAGACCCAGTACTTC. Its translation: CASSPTSGTAQETQYF. Full variable domain (remainder filled in from reference TRBV9 and TRBJ2-5): DSGVTQTPKHLITATGQRVTLRCSPRSGDLSVYWYQQSLDQGLQFLIQYYNGEERAKGNILERFSAQQFPDLHSELNLSSLELGDSALYFCASSPTSGTAQETQYFGPGTRLLVL.

The chain couples TRBV6-6 to TRBJ1-1; no firm D call. The CDR3 length is 12 residues. V was pared by 3 bases and J by 4 bases, with 6 bases between. From germline, CDR1 is MNHNY and CDR2 SVGAGI (reference sequence). The CDR3 DNA sequence: TGTGCCAGCAGTTATAGCACCACTGAAGCTTTCTTT. Translated, it gives CASSYSTTEAFF.

There are a few counts of this clone. V usage is TRBV4-2 and J usage is TRBJ2-1, with D unclear. The V and J ends lost 1 base and 6 bases respectively, with 13 bases between them. There are 15 residues in the CDR3. Germline CDR1 and CDR2: LGHNA and YNFKEQ. CDR3 loop: CASSQALGQFNEQFF. CDR3 coding DNA: TGTGCCAGCAGCCAAGCCCTAGGCCAATTCAATGAGCAGTTCTTC.

This clone was picked up a small number of times. This chain uses TRBV9 with TRBJ2-7, with TRBD1 as a possible D gene (5 bases). Trimming stripped 4 bases from V and 5 bases from J, with 10 bases between. This CDR3 region has 12 residues. Germline V gene lookup returns CDR1 SGDLS and CDR2 YYNGEE. CDR3 in DNA: TGTGCCAGCAGCCCATCAGGGAACGAGCAGTACTTC. Translated: CASSPSGNEQYF.

The chain couples TRBV28 to TRBJ2-1, with a tentative D call TRBD2 (6 bases). The germline V gene has CDR1 MDHEN and CDR2 SYDVKM. The CDR3 spans 14 residues. Trimming pared 4 bases from V and 4 bases from J, leaving 11 bases between. In DNA form, the CDR3 reads TGTGCCAGCAGTTCGACGGGAGTGTACAATGAGCAGTTCTTC. Translated: CASSSTGVYNEQFF.

The sample holds one count of this clone. The chain uses TRBV9 and TRBJ2-1; 11 nucleotides match TRBD2. Germline V gene data show CDR1 as SGDLS and CDR2 as YYNGEE. The CDR3 totals 15 residues. The V gene end was trimmed by 0 bases and the J gene end by 5 bases; junction bases not matched to a gene: 1. The CDR3: CASSVDSGRDNEQFF. CDR3 nucleotides: TGTGCCAGCAGCGTAGATAGCGGGAGGGACAATGAGCAGTTCTTC.

The chain links TRBV15 to TRBJ2-7; D possibly corresponds to TRBD2 (6 bases). The CDR3 runs 14 residues. Trimming removed 3 bases at V and 0 bases at J, with 9 bases between. From germline, CDR1 is LNHNV and CDR2 YYDKDF (reference sequence). CDR3 in amino acids: CATSSSEGSYEQYF. The CDR3 bases are TGTGCCACCAGCAGTTCGGAGGGCTCCTACGAGCAGTACTTC.

The chain combines TRBV15 with TRBJ2-7; D might be TRBD1 (6 bases). V was cut by 0 bases and J by 4 bases, with 10 bases left in between. The germline V gene has CDR1 LNHNV and CDR2 YYDKDF (reference sequence). The CDR3 spans 14 residues. This CDR3 is CATSRDLDSYEQYF. CDR3 in DNA: TGTGCCACCAGCAGAGACTTGGACAGTTACGAGCAGTACTTC.

CDR3 loop: CASSQMRGPTNYNEQFF. CDR3 coding DNA: TGCGCCAGCAGCCAAATGCGCGGGCCCACGAATTACAATGAGCAGTTCTTC. The chain carries TRBV4-3 and TRBJ2-1, with D possibly being TRBD2 (5 bases). Between the trimmed V and J ends, which lost 2 bases and 4 bases, there was a span of 18 bases. This CDR3 is built from 17 residues. Germline CDR1 LGHNA, CDR2 YSLEER.

This clone was recorded a few times. This sequence joins TRBV30 and TRBJ1-1; TRBD1 is a possible D gene (5 bases). In germline, CDR1 is GTSNPN, CDR2 SVGIG (reference sequence). V lost 7 bases and J lost 0, with 9 bases in between. The CDR3 sequence is 12 residues long. CDR3 region: CASRQLNTEAFF. The CDR3 DNA reads TGTGCCTCCCGACAGTTGAACACTGAAGCTTTCTTT.

The sample holds a few counts of this clone. V and J are TRBV9 and TRBJ2-7, with 10 bases lining up with TRBD2. This CDR3 has 15 residues. The germline V gene has CDR1 SGDLS and CDR2 YYNGEE. The V gene end was trimmed by 0 bases and the J gene end by 5 bases; junction bases not matched to a gene: 5. The CDR3 loop is CASSVASGSINEQYF. Written as DNA, the CDR3 is TGTGCCAGCAGCGTAGCTAGCGGGAGTATCAACGAGCAGTACTTC.

The chain combines TRBV5-5 with TRBJ2-5; 8 nucleotides match TRBD2. Germline lookup yields CDR1 SGHKS and CDR2 YYEKEE (reference sequence). Unmatched junction bases numbered 9, after V lost 0 bases and J lost 5 bases. The CDR3 has 16 amino acids. Written as DNA, the CDR3 is TGTGCCAGCAGCTTGGACGTCGGGAGGGCCTCGGAGACCCAGTACTTC. The encoded protein is CASSLDVGRASETQYF.

This chain joins TRBV4-2 and TRBJ2-1; no reliable D call. The CDR3 runs 15 residues. The germline V and J ends were trimmed by 0 bases and 4 bases, with 10 bases remaining between them. Germline V gene lookup returns CDR1 LGHNA and CDR2 YNFKEQ. CDR3: CASSQDITMYNEQFF. The DNA of the CDR3 is TGTGCCAGCAGCCAAGATATTACTATGTACAATGAGCAGTTCTTC.

This clone was picked up a small number of times. This chain links TRBV28 with TRBJ2-1; the match to TRBD2 covers 8 bases. CDR1 is MDHEN, CDR2 SYDVKM, per germline. This CDR3 spans 12 amino acids. The V and J ends lost 7 bases and 9 bases, in that order; junction bases with no gene match: 5. CDR3: CASTRLASEQFF. Written as DNA, the CDR3 is TGTGCCAGCACACGACTAGCGAGTGAGCAGTTCTTC.

CDR3 DNA: TGTGCCAGCAGCTTAACTATCGGGTCCGGCTACACCTTC. This translates into CASSLTIGSGYTF. J is TRBJ1-2 and V is TRBV11-2; no firm D call. V lost 2 bases and J 8 bases, leaving 12 bases between the germline ends. The CDR3 loop spans 13 amino acids. The germline gives CDR1 SGHAT, CDR2 FQNNGV.

The gene calls are TRBV11-1 and TRBJ1-2; 9 bases map to TRBD1. The CDR3 loop spans 14 amino acids. After removal of 5 bases from V and 6 bases from J, the junction contained 7 bases not matched to a gene. CDR1 is SGHAT and CDR2 is FQDESV in the germline V gene (reference sequence). The CDR3 sequence: CASSRTGAEHGYTF. As DNA, the CDR3 is TGTGCCAGCAGCCGGACAGGGGCTGAGCATGGCTACACCTTC.

This chain joins TRBV4-1 and TRBJ2-1, with 8 positions matching TRBD2. J lost 2 bases, V lost 0 bases, and 9 bases had no gene match. The CDR3 has 18 residues. The germline V gene encodes CDR1 MGHRA and CDR2 YSYEKL. The CDR3 region is CASSQDPPGAGAYNEQFF. The CDR3 DNA reads TGCGCCAGCAGCCAAGATCCACCGGGAGCGGGAGCCTACAATGAGCAGTTCTTC.

This clone occurred a few times. The chain uses TRBV9 and TRBJ2-4, with TRBD2 matching 7 bases. Germline V gene data show CDR1 as SGDLS and CDR2 as YYNGEE. The CDR3 extends over 15 amino acids. Trimming at V came to 3 bases and at J to 5 bases, leaving 8 bases not matched to a gene. In DNA form, the CDR3 reads TGTGCCAGCAGCGAAACCGGGACTACTGAAAACATTCAGTACTTC. It is translated as CASSETGTTENIQYF. Combining the CDR3 with reference TRBV9 and TRBJ2-4 gives the whole variable domain DSGVTQTPKHLITATGQRVTLRCSPRSGDLSVYWYQQSLDQGLQFLIQYYNGEERAKGNILERFSAQQFPDLHSELNLSSLELGDSALYFCASSETGTTENIQYFGAGTRLSVL.